This T cell receptor beta chain was obtained from a study of blood T cell repertoires in COVID-19. Study in general: From the United States, Italy and Spain came samples of acute and convalescent COVID-19. In each case, the material was cDNA or gDNA derived from T cells, B-cell-depleted T cells, or PBMCs.

Only in-frame clones appear in the TCRdb table, and some are missing; sequencing was by immunoSEQ multiplex PCR. The table has over 600,000 clones, 75% to 90% seen once; the top ten hold 0.2% to 0.3%. Per germline, CDR1 LGHDT and CDR2 YNNKEL (reference sequence). Trimming took 1 base from V and 2 from J, leaving 20 bases between them. CDR3 length: 18 residues. This sequence originates from a woman younger than 30 with acute or convalescent COVID-19. The chain couples TRBV3-1 (or the pseudogene TRBV3-2) to TRBJ1-2, with D possibly matching TRBD1 (5 bases). The sample consisted of peripheral blood. As DNA, the CDR3 is TGTGCCAGCAGCCAAGCGGGGCGGGGCTATAACTCGAACTATGGCTACACCTTC. Translating it yields CASSQAGRGYNSNYGYTF.